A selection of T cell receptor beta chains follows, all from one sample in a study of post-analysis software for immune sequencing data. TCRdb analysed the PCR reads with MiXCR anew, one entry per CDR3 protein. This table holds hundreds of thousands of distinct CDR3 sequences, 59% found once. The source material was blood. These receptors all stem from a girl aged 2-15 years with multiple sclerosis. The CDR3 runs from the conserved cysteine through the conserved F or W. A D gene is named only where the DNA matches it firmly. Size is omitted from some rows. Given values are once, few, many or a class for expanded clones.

TGTGCCAGCAGCCAAGATGCAAGACAACTCTACGAGCAGTACTTC CASSQDARQLYEQYF TRBV3-1 few TRBJ2-7 .
TGTGCCAGCAGTTTGAGTTTAGAGAATAGCAATCAGCCCCAGCATTTT CASSLSLENSNQPQHF TRBV12-3/TRBV12-4 . TRBJ1-5 .
TGTGCCAGCAGCTCCACGAATGAGCAGTTCTTC CASSSTNEQFF TRBV7-3 many TRBJ2-1 .
TGTGCCAGCAGCTTGGGGGACATCTCAGGACGGGAGCAGTTCTTC CASSLGDISGREQFF TRBV7-2 few TRBJ2-1 .
TGCAGTGCTAGAGATCTGAGCGGGAGTACATATACGCAGTATTTT CSARDLSGSTYTQYF TRBV20-1 . TRBJ2-3 TRBD2
TGTGCCAGCAGTTACTCGTCTGGAGATACGCAGTATTTT CASSYSSGDTQYF TRBV6-5 few TRBJ2-3 .
TGTGCCAGCAGCCAACTTATGGGGGAGAACGGCTACACCTTC CASSQLMGENGYTF TRBV3-1 few TRBJ1-2 .
TGCAGTGCTCCTTCCCCTCTGAGCTCCTACGAGCAGTACTTC CSAPSPLSSYEQYF TRBV20-1 . TRBJ2-7 .
TGTGCCAGCAGCTTAGACGGAGGGCCAGCCTCCGGAACGCAGTATTTT CASSLDGGPASGTQYF TRBV7-3 medium-sized TRBJ2-3 .
TGTGCCAGCAGTTCCTCCCCTCGGGGCGAGCAGTACTTC CASSSSPRGEQYF TRBV6-6 . TRBJ2-7 .
TGTGCCAGCAGGAAAGAGGGACTAGCGGCAGTCGAGCAGTACTTC CASRKEGLAAVEQYF TRBV11-2 . TRBJ2-7 TRBD2
TGTGCCTGGAGTGTACGAAGGGGCCCACTGTTTTTT CAWSVRRGPLFF TRBV30 . TRBJ1-4 .
TGTGCCAGCAGTTACTCACTAGCGGGGGGCAATGAGCAGTTCTTC CASSYSLAGGNEQFF TRBV6-2/TRBV6-3 . TRBJ2-1 TRBD2
TGCAGTGTCGACAGGGAGGGAGGGAATGAGCAGTTCTTC CSVDREGGNEQFF TRBV20-1 . TRBJ2-1 .
TGTGCCAGCAGCTTAGCGGGTCCCGCTTCCTACGAGCAGTACTTC CASSLAGPASYEQYF TRBV11-2 few TRBJ2-7 .
TGCAGTGCTAGCCCGGGCTGGGGGAACACTGAAGCTTTCTTT CSASPGWGNTEAFF TRBV20-1 once TRBJ1-1 .
TGTGCCACGGAGCGACCGGGACAACGCACAGATACGCAGTATTTT CATERPGQRTDTQYF TRBV10-3 once TRBJ2-3 .
TGCAGTGCTACCCGGGGAGGTGCAACTAATGAAAAACTGTTTTTT CSATRGGATNEKLFF TRBV20-1 . TRBJ1-4 .
TGCGCCAGCAGCTTCGGGATCCCTTTACCAGATACGCAGTATTTT CASSFGIPLPDTQYF TRBV5-1 . TRBJ2-3 .
TGTGCCACCAGCAGAGATAGGGGCTCCGCCTTCGGGGAAAAACTGTTTTTT CATSRDRGSAFGEKLFF TRBV15 once TRBJ1-4 .
TGTGCCAGCAGCAACCGGACTAGCGGGCCGCAGTTCTTC CASSNRTSGPQFF TRBV21-1 . TRBJ2-1 .
TGCGCCAGCAGCTTGGCCCGTTGGGCAGAGAGGGATGAGCAGTTCTTC CASSLARWAERDEQFF TRBV5-1 few TRBJ2-1 .
TGTGTCAGCAGCCAGGGAGGGTTTAACTATGGCTACACCTTC CVSSQGGFNYGYTF TRBV27 . TRBJ1-2 .
TGCGCCAGCAGCCCCGGACAGGGAGGGGACATTCAGTACTTC CASSPGQGGDIQYF TRBV5-1 few TRBJ2-4 .
TGTGCCAGCAGTTTAGCGACAAGCACCTATGGCTACACCTTC CASSLATSTYGYTF TRBV12-3/TRBV12-4 few TRBJ1-2 .
TGTGCCAGTAGTATAGACGGGACAGGTTATTCCTACAATGAGCAGTTCTTC CASSIDGTGYSYNEQFF TRBV19 . TRBJ2-1 TRBD1
TGCAGTGCTAGAGGTTTTACGGGGGGGAGCTCTAATGAAAAACTGTTTTTT CSARGFTGGSSNEKLFF TRBV20-1 . TRBJ1-4 .
TGCAGTACCCTTTGGAGCGGGGTGGGGAATGAGCAGTTCTTC CSTLWSGVGNEQFF TRBV20-1 once TRBJ2-1 TRBD2
TGCGCCAGCAGCCCCCATTTAGCCGGGAGCTCCTACGAGCAGTACTTC CASSPHLAGSSYEQYF TRBV4-1 . TRBJ2-7 .
TGTGCTAGTGGCCCCGATCTAGCGGGAGTCTCCTACGAGCAGTACTTC CASGPDLAGVSYEQYF TRBV12-5 . TRBJ2-7 TRBD2
TGTGCCAGCAGACCTCCGGGACTAGGGGGGAATGAGCAGTTCTTC CASRPPGLGGNEQFF TRBV7-9 . TRBJ2-1 TRBD2
TGTGCCAGCAGCCAAGGCCAGGGAGTCCACAATGAGCAGTTCTTC CASSQGQGVHNEQFF TRBV12-3/TRBV12-4 few TRBJ2-1 .
TGTGCCAGCAGCTTGGCACAGGGACTCACAGATACGCAGTATTTT CASSLAQGLTDTQYF TRBV5-4 . TRBJ2-3 .
TGCAGCGTTGAGGAAGTCGGGGGAGGAACAGATACGCAGTATTTT CSVEEVGGGTDTQYF TRBV29-1 . TRBJ2-3 .
TGTGCCAGCAGCTCCCGTAATAGCGGGGTCTACAATGAGCAGTTCTTC CASSSRNSGVYNEQFF TRBV11-2 once TRBJ2-1 TRBD2
TGTGCCAGCAGACCCAGGACAGGGATCTACGAGCAGTACTTC CASRPRTGIYEQYF TRBV7-8 . TRBJ2-7 TRBD1
TGTGCCAGCAAGGGGACCTACGAGCAGTACTTC CASKGTYEQYF TRBV3-1 . TRBJ2-7 .
TGTGCCAGCAGTGATGCTAAGGCTAATGAAAAACTGTTTTTT CASSDAKANEKLFF TRBV9 once TRBJ1-4 .
TGTGCCAGCAGTGATCACCTATACGAGCAGTACTTC CASSDHLYEQYF TRBV27 . TRBJ2-7 .
TGCAGTGCTAGAGATCTCGGGGGAGGCCGGAATGAGCAGTTCTTC CSARDLGGGRNEQFF TRBV20-1 . TRBJ2-1 .
TGCAGTGCTAGAGTTGGAGCGGGGCGCAATGAGCAGTACTTC CSARVGAGRNEQYF TRBV20-1 . TRBJ2-7 TRBD2
TGTGCCAGCAGCTTTGGACAGGGGATAGCAGAGACCCAGTACTTC CASSFGQGIAETQYF TRBV11-2 once TRBJ2-5 TRBD1
TGCGCCAGCAGCCATCTTAGCGGGAGGGGGACAGATACGCAGTATTTT CASSHLSGRGTDTQYF TRBV4-1 few TRBJ2-3 TRBD2
TGTGCCAGCAGCCAAGATGGTTCGGTAAGCTCCTACAATGAGCAGTTCTTC CASSQDGSVSSYNEQFF TRBV4-2 . TRBJ2-1 .
TGTGCCTGGAGTACCCCAGGCATTCAGTACTTC CAWSTPGIQYF TRBV30 once TRBJ2-4 .
TGTGCCAGCAGTTTCGGGACAGCCAAAAACATCCAGTACTTC CASSFGTAKNIQYF TRBV6-6 . TRBJ2-4 TRBD1